This T cell receptor beta chain was identified in a study of blood T cell repertoires in COVID-19. Study context: T cells, B-cell-depleted T cells, or PBMCs supplied cDNA or gDNA.

CDR3 length: 14 residues. The germline V gene encodes CDR1 ENHRY and CDR2 SYGVKD. The trim removed 4 bases at V and 6 bases at J, leaving 5 bases unmatched. TCRdb keeps only in-frame clones here, not all; method: immunoSEQ multiplex PCR. The table lists around 200,000 clones, 90% of them singletons. Sequencing used peripheral blood. The gene calls are TRBV10-3 and TRBJ2-7; TRBD2 agrees at 11 bases. The clonotype comes from a man aged 50-59 years with acute or convalescent COVID-19. The CDR3 sequence: CAISGGLAVGEQYF. CDR3 nucleotides: TGTGCCATCAGTGGGGGACTAGCGGTTGGCGAGCAGTACTTC.